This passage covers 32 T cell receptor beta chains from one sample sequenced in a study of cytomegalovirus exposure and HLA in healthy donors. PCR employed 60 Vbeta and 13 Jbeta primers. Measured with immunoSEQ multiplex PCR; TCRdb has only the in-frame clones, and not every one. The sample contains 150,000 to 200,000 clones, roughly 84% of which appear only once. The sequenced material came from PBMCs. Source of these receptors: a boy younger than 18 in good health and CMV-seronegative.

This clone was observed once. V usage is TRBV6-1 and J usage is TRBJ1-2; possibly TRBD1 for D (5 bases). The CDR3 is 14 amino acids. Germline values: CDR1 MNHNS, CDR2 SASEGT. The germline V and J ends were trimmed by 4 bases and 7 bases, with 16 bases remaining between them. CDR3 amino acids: CASSGQLQPGGYTF. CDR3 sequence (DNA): TGTGCCAGCAGTGGACAGCTCCAACCCGGTGGCTACACCTTC.

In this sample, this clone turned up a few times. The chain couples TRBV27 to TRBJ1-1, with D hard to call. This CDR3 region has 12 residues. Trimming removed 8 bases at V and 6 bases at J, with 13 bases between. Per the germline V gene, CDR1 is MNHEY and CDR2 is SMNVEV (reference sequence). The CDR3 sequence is CASENYNAEAFF. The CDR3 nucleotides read TGTGCCAGCGAGAACTATAACGCTGAAGCTTTCTTT.

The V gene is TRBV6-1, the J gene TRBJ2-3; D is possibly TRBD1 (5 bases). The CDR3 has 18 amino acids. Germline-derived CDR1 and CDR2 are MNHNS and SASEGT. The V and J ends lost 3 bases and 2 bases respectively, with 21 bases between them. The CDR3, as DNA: TGTGCCAGCAGTGAGTCCCCTGGGGCTAGTACTGTCACAGATACGCAGTATTTT. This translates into CASSESPGASTVTDTQYF.

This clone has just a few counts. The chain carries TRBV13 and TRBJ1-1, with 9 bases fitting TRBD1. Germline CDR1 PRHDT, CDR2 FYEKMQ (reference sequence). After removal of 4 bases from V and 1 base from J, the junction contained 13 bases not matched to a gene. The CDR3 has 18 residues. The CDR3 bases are TGTGCCAGCAGCTCCACATCACAGGGGGCGAAATCGAACACTGAAGCTTTCTTT. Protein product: CASSSTSQGAKSNTEAFF.

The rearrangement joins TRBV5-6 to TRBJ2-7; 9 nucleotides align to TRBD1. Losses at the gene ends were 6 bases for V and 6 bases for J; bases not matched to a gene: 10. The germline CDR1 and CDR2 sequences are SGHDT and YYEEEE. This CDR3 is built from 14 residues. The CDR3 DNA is TGTGCCAGCAACTACCGGGACAGGGCTTTCGAGCAGTACTTC. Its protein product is CASNYRDRAFEQYF.

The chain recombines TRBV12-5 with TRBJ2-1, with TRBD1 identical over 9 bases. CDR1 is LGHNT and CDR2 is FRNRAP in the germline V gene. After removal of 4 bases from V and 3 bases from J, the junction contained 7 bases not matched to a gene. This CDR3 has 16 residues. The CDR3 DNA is TGTGCTAGTGGTTCAGCGGGGACAGGGCGCTACAATGAGCAGTTCTTC. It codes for CASGSAGTGRYNEQFF.

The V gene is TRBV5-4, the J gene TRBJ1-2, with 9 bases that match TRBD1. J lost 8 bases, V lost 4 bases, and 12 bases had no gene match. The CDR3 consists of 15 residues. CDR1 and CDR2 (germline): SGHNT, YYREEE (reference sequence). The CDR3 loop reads CASSTPTGTGLGYTF. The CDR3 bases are TGTGCCAGCAGCACCCCAACCGGGACAGGGTTGGGCTACACCTTC. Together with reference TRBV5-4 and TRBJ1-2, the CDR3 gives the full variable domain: ETGVTQSPTHLIKTRGQQVTLRCSSQSGHNTVSWYQQALGQGPQFIFQYYREEENGRGNFPPRFSGLQFPNYSSELNVNALELDDSALYLCASSTPTGTGLGYTFGSGTRLTVV.

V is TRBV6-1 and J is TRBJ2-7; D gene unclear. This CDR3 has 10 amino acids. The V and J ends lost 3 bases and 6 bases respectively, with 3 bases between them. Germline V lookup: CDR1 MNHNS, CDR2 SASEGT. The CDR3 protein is CASSDREQYF. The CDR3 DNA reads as TGTGCCAGCAGTGACCGCGAGCAGTACTTC.

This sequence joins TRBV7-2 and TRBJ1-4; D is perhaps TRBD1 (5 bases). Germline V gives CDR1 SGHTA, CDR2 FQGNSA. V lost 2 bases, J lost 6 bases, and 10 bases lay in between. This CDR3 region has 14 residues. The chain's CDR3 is CASSLIGVHEKLFF. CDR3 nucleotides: TGTGCCAGCAGCTTAATAGGGGTTCATGAAAAACTGTTTTTT.

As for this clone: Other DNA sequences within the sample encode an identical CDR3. CDR3 in amino acids: CASSVGGTNYGYTF. In DNA, the CDR3 is TGTGCCAGCAGCGTAGGCGGGACTAACTATGGCTACACCTTC. The chain combines TRBV9 with TRBJ1-2, with D uncertain. The CDR3 is 14 residues long. Trimming removed 0 bases from V and 0 bases from J, with 6 bases in between. CDR1 and CDR2 from the germline V gene are SGDLS and YYNGEE. Variable domain in full (rest from reference TRBV9 and TRBJ1-2): DSGVTQTPKHLITATGQRVTLRCSPRSGDLSVYWYQQSLDQGLQFLIQYYNGEERAKGNILERFSAQQFPDLHSELNLSSLELGDSALYFCASSVGGTNYGYTFGSGTRLTVV.

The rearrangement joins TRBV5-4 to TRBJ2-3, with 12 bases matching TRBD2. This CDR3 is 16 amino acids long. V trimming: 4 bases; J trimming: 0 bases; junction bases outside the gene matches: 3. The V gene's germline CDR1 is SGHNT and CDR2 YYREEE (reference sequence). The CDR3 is CASSPGTSGSTDTQYF. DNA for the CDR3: TGTGCCAGCAGCCCCGGGACTAGCGGGAGCACAGATACGCAGTATTTT.

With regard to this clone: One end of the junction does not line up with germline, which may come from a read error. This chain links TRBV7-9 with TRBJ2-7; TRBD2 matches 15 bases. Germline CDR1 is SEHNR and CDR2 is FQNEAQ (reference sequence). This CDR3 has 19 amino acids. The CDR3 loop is CSSSLDGLAGGRSSYEQYF. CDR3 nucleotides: TGTTCCAGCAGCTTAGATGGACTAGCGGGGGGGCGCAGCTCCTACGAGCAGTACTTC.

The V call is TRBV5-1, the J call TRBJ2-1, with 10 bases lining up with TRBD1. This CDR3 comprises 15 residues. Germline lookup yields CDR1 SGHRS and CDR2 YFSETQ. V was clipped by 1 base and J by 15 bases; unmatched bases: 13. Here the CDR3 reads CASSLSAGQGPGAFF. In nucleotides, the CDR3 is TGCGCCAGCAGCTTGTCCGCGGGACAGGGGCCGGGCGCGTTCTTC. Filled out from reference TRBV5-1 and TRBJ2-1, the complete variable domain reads KAGVTQTPRYLIKTRGQQVTLSCSPISGHRSVSWYQQTPGQGLQFLFEYFSETQRNKGNFPGRFSGRQFSNSRSEMNVSTLELGDSALYLCASSLSAGQGPGAFFGPGTRLTVL.

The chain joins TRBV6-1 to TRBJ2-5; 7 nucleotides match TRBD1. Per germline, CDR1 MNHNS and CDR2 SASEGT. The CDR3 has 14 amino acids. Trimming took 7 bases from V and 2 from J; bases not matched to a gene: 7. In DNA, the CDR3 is TGTGCCAGCACACAGGGGTCCTCTCAAGAGACCCAGTACTTC. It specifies CASTQGSSQETQYF.

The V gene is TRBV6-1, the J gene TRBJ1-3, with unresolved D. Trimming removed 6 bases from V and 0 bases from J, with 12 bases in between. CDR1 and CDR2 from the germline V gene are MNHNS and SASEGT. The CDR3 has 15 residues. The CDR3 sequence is CASSDGTVSGNTIYF. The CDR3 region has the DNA TGTGCCAGCAGCGATGGCACAGTCTCTGGAAACACCATATATTTT.

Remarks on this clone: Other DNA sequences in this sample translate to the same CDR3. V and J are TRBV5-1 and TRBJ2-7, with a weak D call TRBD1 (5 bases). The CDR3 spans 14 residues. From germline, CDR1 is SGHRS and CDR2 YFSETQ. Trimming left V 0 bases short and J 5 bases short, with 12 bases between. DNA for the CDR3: TGCGCCAGCAGCTTGGAAGGGGCAGGCGACGAGCAGTACTTC. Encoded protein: CASSLEGAGDEQYF.

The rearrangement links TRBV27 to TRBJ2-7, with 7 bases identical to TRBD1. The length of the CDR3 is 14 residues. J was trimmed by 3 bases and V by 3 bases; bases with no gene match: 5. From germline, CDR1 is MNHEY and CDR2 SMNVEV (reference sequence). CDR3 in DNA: TGTGCCAGCAGTTTCCGGCAGGGGGTCTACGAGCAGTACTTC. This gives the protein CASSFRQGVYEQYF.

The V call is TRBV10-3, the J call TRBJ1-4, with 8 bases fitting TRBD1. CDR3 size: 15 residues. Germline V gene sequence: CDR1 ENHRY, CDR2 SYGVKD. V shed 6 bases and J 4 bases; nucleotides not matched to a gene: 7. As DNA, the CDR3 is TGTGCCATCAGCTCGAGGACAGGGATTAATGAAAAACTGTTTTTT. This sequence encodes CAISSRTGINEKLFF.

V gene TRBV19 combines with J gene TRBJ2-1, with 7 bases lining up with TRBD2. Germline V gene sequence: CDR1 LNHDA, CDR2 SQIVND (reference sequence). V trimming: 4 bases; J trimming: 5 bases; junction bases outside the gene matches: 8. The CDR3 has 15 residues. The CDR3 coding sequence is TGTGCCAGTAGTACTTCTAGCGGTCCGGACAATGAGCAGTTCTTC. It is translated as CASSTSSGPDNEQFF.

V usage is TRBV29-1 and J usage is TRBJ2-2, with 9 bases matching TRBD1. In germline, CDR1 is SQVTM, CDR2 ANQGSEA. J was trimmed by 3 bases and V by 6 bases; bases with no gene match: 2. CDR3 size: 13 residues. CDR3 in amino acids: CSVQGADTGELFF. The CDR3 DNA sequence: TGCAGCGTACAGGGGGCCGACACCGGGGAGCTGTTTTTT.

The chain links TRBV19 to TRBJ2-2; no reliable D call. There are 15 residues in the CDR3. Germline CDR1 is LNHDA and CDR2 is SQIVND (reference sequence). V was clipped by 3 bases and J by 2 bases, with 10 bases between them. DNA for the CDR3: TGTGCCAGTAGTATTAGAGAGTTTAACACCGGGGAGCTGTTTTTT. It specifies CASSIREFNTGELFF.

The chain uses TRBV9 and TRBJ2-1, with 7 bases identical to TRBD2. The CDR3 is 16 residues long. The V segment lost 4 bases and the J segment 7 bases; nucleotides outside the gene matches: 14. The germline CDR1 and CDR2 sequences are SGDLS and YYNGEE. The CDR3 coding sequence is TGTGCCAGCAGCAGAGACCCAAGCGGGGCCCGGAATGAGCAGTTCTTC. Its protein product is CASSRDPSGARNEQFF. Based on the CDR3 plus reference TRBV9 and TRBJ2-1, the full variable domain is DSGVTQTPKHLITATGQRVTLRCSPRSGDLSVYWYQQSLDQGLQFLIQYYNGEERAKGNILERFSAQQFPDLHSELNLSSLELGDSALYFCASSRDPSGARNEQFFGPGTRLTVL.

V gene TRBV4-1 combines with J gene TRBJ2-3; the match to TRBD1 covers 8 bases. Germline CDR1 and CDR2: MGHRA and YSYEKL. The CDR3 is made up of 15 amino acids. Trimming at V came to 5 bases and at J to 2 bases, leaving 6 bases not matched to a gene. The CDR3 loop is CASSWDRTYTDTQYF. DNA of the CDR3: TGCGCCAGCAGCTGGGACAGGACCTACACAGATACGCAGTATTTT.

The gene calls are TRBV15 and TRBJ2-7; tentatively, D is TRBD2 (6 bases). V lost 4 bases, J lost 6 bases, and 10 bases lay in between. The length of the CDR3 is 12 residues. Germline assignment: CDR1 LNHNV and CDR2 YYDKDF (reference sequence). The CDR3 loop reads CATSTPGSEQYF. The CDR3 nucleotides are TGTGCCACCAGCACCCCCGGGAGCGAGCAGTACTTC.

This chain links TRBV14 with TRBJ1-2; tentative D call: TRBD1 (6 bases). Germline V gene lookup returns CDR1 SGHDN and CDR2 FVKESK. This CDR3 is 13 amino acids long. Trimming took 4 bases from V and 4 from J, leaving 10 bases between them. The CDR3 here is CASSPTGIYGYTF. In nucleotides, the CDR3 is TGTGCCAGCAGCCCAACAGGGATCTATGGCTACACCTTC.

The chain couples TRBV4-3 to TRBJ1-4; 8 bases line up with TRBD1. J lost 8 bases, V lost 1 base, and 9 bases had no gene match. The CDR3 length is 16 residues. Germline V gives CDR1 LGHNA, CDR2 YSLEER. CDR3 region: CASSQGYRGWEEKLFF. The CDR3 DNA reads TGCGCCAGCAGCCAAGGCTACAGGGGGTGGGAAGAAAAACTGTTTTTT.

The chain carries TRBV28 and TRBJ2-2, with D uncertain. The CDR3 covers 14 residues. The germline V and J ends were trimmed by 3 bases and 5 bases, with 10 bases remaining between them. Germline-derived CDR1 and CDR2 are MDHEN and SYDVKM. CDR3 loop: CASSLWLVTGELFF. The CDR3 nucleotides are TGTGCCAGCAGTTTGTGGCTGGTGACCGGGGAGCTGTTTTTT. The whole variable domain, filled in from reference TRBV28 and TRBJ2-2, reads DVKVTQSSRYLVKRTGEKVFLECVQDMDHENMFWYRQDPGLGLRLIYFSYDVKMKEKGDIPEGYSVSREKKERFSLILESASTNQTSMYLCASSLWLVTGELFFGEGSRLTVL.

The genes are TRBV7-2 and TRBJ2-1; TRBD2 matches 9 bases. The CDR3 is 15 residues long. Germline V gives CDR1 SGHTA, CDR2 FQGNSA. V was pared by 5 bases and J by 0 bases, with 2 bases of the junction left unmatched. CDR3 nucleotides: TGTGCCAGCAGCGTTAGCGGGAGCTCCTACAATGAGCAGTTCTTC. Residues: CASSVSGSSYNEQFF.

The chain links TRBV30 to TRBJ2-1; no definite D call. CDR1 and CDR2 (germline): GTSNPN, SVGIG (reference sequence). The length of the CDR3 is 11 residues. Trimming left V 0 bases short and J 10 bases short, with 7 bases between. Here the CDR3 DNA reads TGTGCCTGGAGTGTACTTGAGGAGCAGTTCTTC. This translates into CAWSVLEEQFF.

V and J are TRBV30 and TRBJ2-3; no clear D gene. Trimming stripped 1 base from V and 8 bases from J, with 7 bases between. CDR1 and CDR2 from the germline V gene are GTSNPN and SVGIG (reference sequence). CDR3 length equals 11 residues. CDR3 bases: TGTGCCTGGAGTGCACCAGGTACGCAGTATTTT. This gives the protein CAWSAPGTQYF.

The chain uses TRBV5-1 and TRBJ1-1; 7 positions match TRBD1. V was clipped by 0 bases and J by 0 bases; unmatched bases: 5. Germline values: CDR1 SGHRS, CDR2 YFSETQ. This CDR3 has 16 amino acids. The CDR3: CASSLGRQGMNTEAFF. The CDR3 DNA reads TGCGCCAGCAGCTTGGGGCGACAGGGAATGAACACTGAAGCTTTCTTT.

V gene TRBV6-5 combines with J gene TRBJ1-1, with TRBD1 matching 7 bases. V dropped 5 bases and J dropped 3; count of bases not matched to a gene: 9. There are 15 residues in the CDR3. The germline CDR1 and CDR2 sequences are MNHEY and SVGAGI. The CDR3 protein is CASSSWDRIYTEAFF. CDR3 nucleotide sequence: TGTGCCAGCAGTAGTTGGGACAGAATATACACTGAAGCTTTCTTT.